This TCR beta chain was documented in a study of blood T cells in healthy people across ages (dated by TCRdb to between 2014 and 2016). For context, the study as a whole: In model experiments, template switching captured roughly one uniquely barcoded TCR beta cDNA molecule for every two T cells. Using deep sequencing normalized with unique cDNA molecular identifiers, the study measured how TCR beta repertoire diversity changes with age. Using the same blood draw, the study looked at two additional independent replicas of 1 million unique cDNA reads for two donors, one aged 18 to 30 and the other aged 80 or older. To avoid experimental bias, donors of different ages were distributed randomly across sequencing lanes. The donors were split into four age groups: young (average about 16 years), middle-aged (more than 35), aged (roughly 68) and long-lived (about 82).

Beyond this particular receptor, the publication reports: Total diversity estimates from one million sequenced T cells were considered lower bounds and underestimates. As age increased, observed TCR beta diversity per million T cells dropped in a roughly linear way, and a significant reduction was already evident by age roughly 40. Because profiling used bulk unsorted PBMCs, naive and antigen-experienced compartments could not be compared conclusively. Because donor CMV infection status was unknown, age-related changes in expanded clonotypes were potentially confounded. The long-lived group showed more naive CD4+ T cells, fewer expanded clones and increased TCR diversity than the aged group, suggesting age selection. A strong correlation was found between observed TCR beta diversity and the percentage of naive T cells measured by flow cytometry.

A note on this clonotype: Its antigen is not yet known. No per-base quality is available; no much larger clone lies one base away.

The donors were roughly 39 Caucasian individuals from Russia, aged roughly 6 to 100 years, who were systemically healthy. About 9.8 milliliters of peripheral blood were drawn from each donor into EDTA-treated Vacutainer tubes. PBMCs were isolated by Ficoll-Paque density-gradient centrifugation, with at least 6 million obtained per sample. Trizol reagent was used to extract total RNA from the PBMCs, yielding at least 6 micrograms per sample. For every donor, flow cytometry on a PBMC aliquot measured the percentage of naive CD45RAhigh/CD27high T cells. Libraries came from 5' RACE. TCRdb lists the instrument as Illumina HiSeq 2500. The second PCR ran for roughly 7 to 11 cycles and used a J-beta primer mix along with a sample-barcoded 5' primer. A unique molecular identifier was introduced onto each TCR beta cDNA molecule by a template-switch 5' adaptor carrying 12 random nucleotides. Each sample yielded at least 3 million CDR3-containing paired-end reads. First-strand cDNA was synthesized from all RNA with the Mint cDNA synthesis kit, primed by a TRBC-specific oligonucleotide. Following uracil-DNA glycosylase treatment, a first 18-cycle PCR with universal primers M1SS and BC2_uni_R was performed on all cDNA. The authors processed their data as follows. For normalization, 1 million high-quality reads, each with a distinct molecular identifier, were randomly selected from each sample. Reads with shared molecular identifiers were discarded instead of being binned into consensus sequences. MiTCR, run with a Q25 quality threshold and the strictest error-elimination algorithm, handled CDR3 identification, clonotype clustering and error correction. Lower-bound total TCR beta diversity was estimated with a nonparametric unseen species model using Euler transformation. TCRdb applied fastp at Q25 and MiXCR to the public reads, then kept only in-frame beta chains. Identical CDR3 protein sequences are pooled into one entry, listed with their most common genes and DNA. TCRdb's processing, not the authors', yielded these V and J calls. Recorded for this sample are 540,000 or so distinct CDR3 sequences; 47% of them occurred a single time. Clones ranked in the top ten supply 20% to 25% of the sample.

Clipping removes 4 bases from V and 0 bases from J, with 13 as the unmatched junction base count. The CDR3 spans 18 residues, from the cysteine through the phenylalanine. Only the CDR3 region is kept as DNA, spanning 54 bases read in frame from base 1. For CDR1 and CDR2, the germline V gene lists MDHEN and SYDVKM. Sequences were obtained from blood. The chain couples TRBV28 to TRBJ2-3, with 7 central nucleotides matching TRBD1. This clonotype was sampled from an elderly man in good health. The CDR3 here reads CASSSSGTADPSTDTQYF. The nucleotide sequence reads TGTGCCAGCAGTTCGTCCGGGACAGCCGACCCGAGCACAGATACGCAGTATTTT. Here the CDR3 is joined to the reference TRBV28 and TRBJ2-3 genes, and the full variable domain is: DVKVTQSSRYLVKRTGEKVFLECVQDMDHENMFWYRQDPGLGLRLIYFSYDVKMKEKGDIPEGYSVSREKKERFSLILESASTNQTSMYLCASSSSGTADPSTDTQYFGPGTRLTVL.